Following are 9 T cell receptor beta chains from one sample sequenced in a study of CD8+ T cells in alopecia areata. Treatment meaning: oral pan-JAK inhibitor, 5-10 mg twice daily. TCR sequencing used cDNA made by reverse transcription of extracted RNA. Clones were sequenced by immunoSEQ multiplex PCR, and TCRdb holds only the in-frame ones, with some missing. The sample has roughly 200,000 clones; approximately 55% are singletons. The sequencing used CD8+ T cells sorted from blood, collected at week 24, from a patient treated with tofacitinib. These receptors were taken from a human donor with alopecia areata.

The sample holds a few counts of this clone. This chain connects TRBV7-8 to TRBJ2-3; D might be TRBD2 (6 bases). The CDR3 has 15 amino acids. V was pared by 5 bases and J by 4 bases, with 16 bases between. Germline V gene data show CDR1 as SGHVS and CDR2 as FQNEAQ. The CDR3 sequence: CASSLSSERSDTQYF. CDR3 DNA sequence: TGTGCCAGCAGCCTCTCTAGCGAGCGGTCAGATACGCAGTATTTT. The full variable domain, in which reference TRBV7-8 and TRBJ2-3 provide the parts outside the CDR3, is GAGVSQSPRYKVAKRGQDVALRCDPISGHVSLFWYQQALGQGPEFLTYFQNEAQLDKSGLPSDRFFAERPEGSVSTLKIQRTQQEDSAVYLCASSLSSERSDTQYFGPGTRLTVL.

The CDR3 reads CACTDRTRSYEQYF. The CDR3 DNA sequence: TGTGCCTGCACGGACAGAACCCGTTCCTACGAGCAGTACTTC. The chain couples TRBV30 to TRBJ2-7, with D possibly being TRBD1 (6 bases). CDR3 length equals 14 residues. Trimming pared 6 bases from V and 1 base from J, leaving 16 bases between. Looked up from germline, CDR1 is GTSNPN and CDR2 is SVGIG (reference sequence).

This chain uses TRBV4-3 with TRBJ1-2, with D perhaps matching TRBD1 (5 bases). CDR3 size: 15 residues. The germline CDR1 and CDR2 sequences are LGHNA and YSLEER. V lost 0 bases and J 4 bases, leaving 12 bases between the germline ends. The CDR3 DNA follows: TGCGCCAGCAGCCAAGACAGGGTTGCCAGCTATGGCTACACCTTC. Its protein product is CASSQDRVASYGYTF.

The chain's CDR3 is CATSPGEAKNIQYF. The CDR3 DNA follows: TGTGCCACCAGCCCCGGGGAAGCCAAAAACATTCAGTACTTC. V is TRBV15 and J is TRBJ2-4; perhaps TRBD2 as D (5 bases). Trimming removed 5 bases from V and 0 bases from J, with 8 bases in between. The CDR3 runs 14 residues. CDR1 and CDR2 from the germline V gene are LNHNV and YYDKDF (reference sequence).

For this clone: A far larger clone is one nucleotide away, so this likely arose from a read error. The chain joins TRBV2 to TRBJ2-1, with unresolved D. The CDR3 is 11 residues long. V lost 6 bases and J lost 2, with 2 bases in between. Germline CDR1 is SNHLY and CDR2 is FYNNEI. The CDR3 protein is CASSPYNEQFF. The DNA of the CDR3 is TGTGCCAGCAGCCCCTACAATGAGCAGTTCTTC.

This chain connects TRBV6-5 to TRBJ2-2; D is perhaps TRBD2 (5 bases). Germline V CDR1 and CDR2: MNHEY, SVGAGI. Trimming shortened V by 2 bases and J by 5 bases, and 6 bases separated the two germline ends. This CDR3 is built from 13 residues. The CDR3: CASSYRETGELFF. The CDR3 DNA is TGTGCCAGCAGTTACCGGGAAACCGGGGAGCTGTTTTTT.

The rearrangement joins TRBV7-9 to TRBJ2-5; 8 bases are a match to TRBD1. CDR1 SEHNR and CDR2 FQNEAQ come from the germline V gene (reference sequence). Trimming cost V 5 bases and J 4 bases; bases outside gene matches: 3. CDR3 length: 13 residues. The CDR3 loop is CASSGDRGETQYF. CDR3 nucleotides: TGTGCCAGCAGCGGTGACAGGGGAGAGACCCAGTACTTC.

This clone was picked up a small number of times. V gene TRBV9 combines with J gene TRBJ1-1; D gene unclear. This CDR3 is built from 13 residues. V dropped 0 bases and J dropped 3 bases, with 6 bases sitting between them. Germline loops: CDR1 SGDLS, CDR2 YYNGEE. CDR3 nucleotide sequence: TGTGCCAGCAGCGTAGAGGGAGACACTGAAGCTTTCTTT. This translates into CASSVEGDTEAFF.

This clone appeared a single time. This CDR3 is CASSQEKTGALSYTF. CDR3 coding DNA: TGCGCCAGCAGCCAAGAGAAGACAGGGGCACTTAGCTACACCTTC. The chain is built from TRBV4-3 and TRBJ1-2, with 8 bases fitting TRBD1. Germline CDR1 reads LGHNA; CDR2 reads YSLEER. This CDR3 is built from 15 residues. With 0 bases clipped from V and 9 bases from J, the junction kept 9 bases outside the gene matches.